Listed below are T cell receptor beta chains from one sample, sequenced in a study of shared clonotypes between healthy human individuals. Clones were read by immunoSEQ multiplex PCR, and TCRdb kept only the in-frame ones, dropping some. The sample contains 110,000 or so clones, 55% to 80% of which appear only once. Specimen: memory CD8+ T cells sorted from blood. Receptor source: a young woman in good health. Both conserved end residues are part of each CDR3. D genes are given only for firm matches. Clone size is given for some rows only: seen once, a few or many times, or a class if the clone is expanded.

J: TRBJ1-1; size: .; D: TRBD1; V: TRBV5-1; DNA: TGCGCCAGCAGAGGGACAGTAGAAGCTTTCTTT; CDR3: CASRGTVEAFF
J: TRBJ2-7; size: once; D: .; V: TRBV11-2; DNA: TGTGCCAGCAGCTTCTGGGGGGAGCAGTACTTC; CDR3: CASSFWGEQYF
J: TRBJ2-7; size: .; D: .; V: TRBV6-1; DNA: TGTGCCAGCAGCGCAACCCAGGGCTACGAGCAGTACTTC; CDR3: CASSATQGYEQYF
J: TRBJ1-4; size: .; D: TRBD1; V: TRBV5-1; DNA: TGCGCCAGCAGCTTGGGGACAGGGGTCCCGGACGATGAAAAACTGTTTTTT; CDR3: CASSLGTGVPDDEKLFF
J: TRBJ1-1; size: .; D: .; V: TRBV6-1; DNA: TGTGCCAGCAGTGACAAAATGAACACTGAAGCTTTCTTT; CDR3: CASSDKMNTEAFF
J: TRBJ1-5; size: .; D: TRBD1; V: TRBV6-5; DNA: TGTGCCAGCAGTGCCGCAGGGGGCGGGAATCAGCCCCAGCATTTT; CDR3: CASSAAGGGNQPQHF
J: TRBJ1-2; size: .; D: .; V: TRBV27; DNA: TGTGCCAGCAGTTTACTGGGAAGTGACTATGGCTACACCTTC; CDR3: CASSLLGSDYGYTF
J: TRBJ2-7; size: once; D: TRBD1; V: TRBV18; DNA: TGTGCCAGCTCACCATCGCGCGGGACAGGGTACGAGCAGTACTTC; CDR3: CASSPSRGTGYEQYF
J: TRBJ2-2; size: .; D: TRBD1; V: TRBV15; DNA: TGTGCCACCAGCAGGGACAGGGGACCCGGGGAGCTGTTTTTT; CDR3: CATSRDRGPGELFF
J: TRBJ1-1; size: many; D: .; V: TRBV14; DNA: TGTGCCAGCAGCCCTACAGGGTCTGAAGCTTTCTTT; CDR3: CASSPTGSEAFF
J: TRBJ2-3; size: .; D: .; V: TRBV7-9; DNA: TGTGCCAGCAGCTTAGCCCTAAGGGTTCGAGCAGATACGCAGTATTTT; CDR3: CASSLALRVRADTQYF
J: TRBJ2-5; size: .; D: .; V: TRBV5-8; DNA: TGTGCCAGCAGCTTACAGGGAGGTCCTTACCCGGGGACCCAGTACTTC; CDR3: CASSLQGGPYPGTQYF
J: TRBJ2-6; size: .; D: .; V: TRBV7-9; DNA: TGTGCCAGCAGCTACCGACAGTTCCGGGCCAACGTCCTGACTTTC; CDR3: CASSYRQFRANVLTF
J: TRBJ2-7; size: once; D: .; V: TRBV28; DNA: TGTGCCAGCAGTTTTCATAACCCCGGGCAGGGAATCCGGCCCGAGCAGTACTTC; CDR3: CASSFHNPGQGIRPEQYF
J: TRBJ2-1; size: .; D: .; V: TRBV16; DNA: TGTGCCAGCAGCCAATCGAAGCAGTTCTTC; CDR3: CASSQSKQFF
J: TRBJ1-1; size: .; D: .; V: TRBV11-2; DNA: TGTGCCAGCAGCTTCGGGCAGCTGAACACTGAAGCTTTCTTT; CDR3: CASSFGQLNTEAFF
J: TRBJ2-7; size: .; D: .; V: TRBV7-9; DNA: TGTGCCAGCAGCTGGGCCTACAGGGAATCAGACGAGCAGTACTTC; CDR3: CASSWAYRESDEQYF
J: TRBJ2-1; size: .; D: TRBD1; V: TRBV14; DNA: TGTGCCAGCAGCCCGCAGGGGGCTTTGTACAATGAGCAGTTCTTC; CDR3: CASSPQGALYNEQFF
J: TRBJ2-2; size: .; D: TRBD2; V: TRBV2; DNA: TGTGCCAGCAGGCTAGCGGGAGGTGGGAGCGATACCGGGGAGCTGTTTTTT; CDR3: CASRLAGGGSDTGELFF
J: TRBJ2-7; size: once; D: TRBD2; V: TRBV4-1; DNA: TGCGCCAGCAGCCAAGCGGGAGGGCTGCACGAGCAGTACTTC; CDR3: CASSQAGGLHEQYF
J: TRBJ2-2; size: few; D: .; V: TRBV7-2; DNA: TGTGCCAGCAGCTTAGCGGGGGGCACCGGGGAGCTGTTTTTT; CDR3: CASSLAGGTGELFF
J: TRBJ1-2; size: .; D: .; V: TRBV27; DNA: TGTGCCAGCAGTTTATCGTATGGAAATAACTATGGCTACACCTTC; CDR3: CASSLSYGNNYGYTF
J: TRBJ2-1; size: .; D: TRBD2; V: TRBV6-6; DNA: TGTGCCAGCGGCCAAGCCGGGACTAGCGGATACAATGAGCAGTTCTTC; CDR3: CASGQAGTSGYNEQFF
J: TRBJ1-1; size: .; D: .; V: TRBV10-2; DNA: TGCGCCACCTGGACCGAACGGGGGACTGAAGCTTTCTTT; CDR3: CATWTERGTEAFF
J: TRBJ2-3; size: once; D: .; V: TRBV4-2; DNA: TGTGCCAGCAGCCAAGAAAGCGAGCTGCACACAGATACGCAGTATTTT; CDR3: CASSQESELHTDTQYF
J: TRBJ2-7; size: .; D: TRBD2; V: TRBV4-2; DNA: TGTGCCAGCAGCCAAGATGTTCTAGCGGGACCGTTCTACGAGCAGTACTTC; CDR3: CASSQDVLAGPFYEQYF
J: TRBJ1-1; size: .; D: .; V: TRBV7-8; DNA: TGTGCCAGCAGCCCACACGACAGGAACACTGAAGCTTTCTTT; CDR3: CASSPHDRNTEAFF
J: TRBJ2-5; size: .; D: .; V: TRBV7-9; DNA: TGTGCCAGCAGCTTCCAGGCCCCCAGGGAAGAGACCCAGTACTTC; CDR3: CASSFQAPREETQYF
J: TRBJ2-7; size: .; D: .; V: TRBV28; DNA: TGTGCCAGCAGCTTTTTCGGGGGGCTGGGATACGAGCAGTACTTC; CDR3: CASSFFGGLGYEQYF
J: TRBJ1-1; size: .; D: TRBD1; V: TRBV19; DNA: TGTGCCAGTAGTACAGGGGGGACGGGGCGAAACACTGAAGCTTTCTTT; CDR3: CASSTGGTGRNTEAFF
J: TRBJ2-3; size: many; D: TRBD1; V: TRBV6-1; DNA: TGTGCCAGCAGCGAAGGGGGCGGGCGAGGAGCAGATACGCAGTATTTT; CDR3: CASSEGGGRGADTQYF
J: TRBJ2-1; size: many; D: .; V: TRBV21-1; DNA: TGTGCCAGCAGGCTAACGGGCTTCGGGCTAGTCGGTGAGCAGTTCTTC; CDR3: CASRLTGFGLVGEQFF
J: TRBJ1-1; size: few; D: .; V: TRBV2; DNA: TGTGCCAGCAGTGGACAGATCATGAACACTGAAGCTTTCTTT; CDR3: CASSGQIMNTEAFF
J: TRBJ1-5; size: .; D: .; V: TRBV10-3; DNA: TGTGCCATCAGAGGCAGTCTGAATCAGCCCCAGCATTTT; CDR3: CAIRGSLNQPQHF
J: TRBJ2-5; size: .; D: TRBD1; V: TRBV6-1; DNA: TGTGCCAGCAGGGACAGGTTAAGGCAAGAGACCCAGTACTTC; CDR3: CASRDRLRQETQYF
J: TRBJ2-7; size: .; D: TRBD1; V: TRBV6-1; DNA: TGTGCCAGCAGTGGCTTTGGGGGACAGGGAAGTAGGCTGGAGCAGTACTTC; CDR3: CASSGFGGQGSRLEQYF
J: TRBJ2-5; size: .; D: .; V: TRBV5-4; DNA: TGTGCCAGCAGCACCGAGGGGGGCGAGACCCAGTACTTC; CDR3: CASSTEGGETQYF
J: TRBJ1-5; size: .; D: .; V: TRBV2; DNA: TGTGCCAGCAGTGAAGCGCCCGGAACACTTAGCAATCAGCCCCAGCATTTT; CDR3: CASSEAPGTLSNQPQHF
J: TRBJ2-3; size: few; D: .; V: TRBV7-2; DNA: TGTGCCAGCACCCTCACGTGGGGGAGCACAGATACGCAGTATTTT; CDR3: CASTLTWGSTDTQYF
J: TRBJ2-1; size: .; D: .; V: TRBV11-2; DNA: TGTGCCAGCAGCTTAATGAGCCGGGGCGAGAATGAGCAGTTCTTC; CDR3: CASSLMSRGENEQFF
J: TRBJ2-3; size: .; D: TRBD2; V: TRBV9; DNA: TGTGCCAGCAGCGGTGGGACTAGCGGGAGGGCCGGGTTTAGCACAGATACGCAGTATTTT; CDR3: CASSGGTSGRAGFSTDTQYF
J: TRBJ2-1; size: few; D: TRBD2; V: TRBV5-1; DNA: TGCGCCAGCAGCTTGGTAGCGGGGGGCAGCTCCTACAATGAGCAGTTCTTC; CDR3: CASSLVAGGSSYNEQFF
J: TRBJ1-2; size: many; D: .; V: TRBV6-1; DNA: TGTGCCAGCAGTCAGGACACGATCTATGGCTACACCTTC; CDR3: CASSQDTIYGYTF
J: TRBJ2-1; size: few; D: .; V: TRBV19; DNA: TGTGCAAGTAAGCCCCCATTTGATGAGCAGTTCTTC; CDR3: CASKPPFDEQFF
J: TRBJ2-5; size: .; D: .; V: TRBV14; DNA: TGTGCCAGCAGCCTGGGAGAGACCCAGTACTTC; CDR3: CASSLGETQYF
J: TRBJ1-1; size: .; D: .; V: TRBV13; DNA: TGTGCCAGCAGCGCCGAGGGGGGGACCGCTGAAGCTTTCTTT; CDR3: CASSAEGGTAEAFF
J: TRBJ2-7; size: few; D: TRBD1; V: TRBV2; DNA: TGTGCCAGCAGTGAGGGGGACAGGGGTACTGACGAGCAGTACTTC; CDR3: CASSEGDRGTDEQYF